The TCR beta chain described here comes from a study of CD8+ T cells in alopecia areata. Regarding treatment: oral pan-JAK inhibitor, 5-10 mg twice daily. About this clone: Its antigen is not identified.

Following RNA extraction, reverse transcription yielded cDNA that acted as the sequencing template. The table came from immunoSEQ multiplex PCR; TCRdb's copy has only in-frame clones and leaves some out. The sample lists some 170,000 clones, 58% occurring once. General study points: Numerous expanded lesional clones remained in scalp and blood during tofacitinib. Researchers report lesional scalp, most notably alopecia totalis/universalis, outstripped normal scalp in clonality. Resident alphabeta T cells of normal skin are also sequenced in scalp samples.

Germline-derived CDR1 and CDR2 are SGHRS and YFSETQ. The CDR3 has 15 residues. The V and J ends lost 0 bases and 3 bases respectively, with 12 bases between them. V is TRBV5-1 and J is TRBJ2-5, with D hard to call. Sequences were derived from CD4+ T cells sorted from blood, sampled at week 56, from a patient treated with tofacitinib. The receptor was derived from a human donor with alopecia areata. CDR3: CASSLDSVPKETQYF. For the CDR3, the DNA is TGCGCCAGCAGCTTGGACTCGGTACCGAAAGAGACCCAGTACTTC.